This section outlines one T cell receptor (beta chain) sequence together with its context. Its specificity is unknown. This entry is derived from a study of PD-1 blockade in classical Hodgkin lymphoma. This CDR3 has 14 residues. V lost 6 bases, J lost 5 bases, and 8 bases stayed unmatched. Germline CDR1 reads MNHEY; CDR2 reads SMNVEV (reference sequence). Patients all relapsed after autologous stem cell transplantation, and there was variation in brentuximab vedotin exposure. Study observations and caveats: TCR diversity at baseline was reported to be reduced in newly diagnosed patients relative to healthy donors.

The repertoire was sequenced with immunoSEQ multiplex PCR; TCRdb's copy has only in-frame clones and lacks some. The sample contains 100,000 or so clones, around 89% of which appear only once. Here the sequenced sample was peripheral blood mononuclear cells (PBMCs), taken before the second cycle of nivolumab. This TCR was sampled from a human donor with classical Hodgkin lymphoma. The rearrangement uses TRBV27 and TRBJ1-2, with TRBD1 identical over 8 bases. The CDR3 here is CASSLDRGWYGYTF. The CDR3 coding sequence is TGTGCCAGCAGCCTTGACAGGGGATGGTATGGCTACACCTTC.